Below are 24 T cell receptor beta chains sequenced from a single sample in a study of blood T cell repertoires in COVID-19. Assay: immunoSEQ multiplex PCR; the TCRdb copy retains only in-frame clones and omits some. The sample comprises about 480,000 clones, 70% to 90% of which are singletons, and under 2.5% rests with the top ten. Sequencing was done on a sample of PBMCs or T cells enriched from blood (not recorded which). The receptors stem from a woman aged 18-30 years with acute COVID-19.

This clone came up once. CDR3 in amino acids: CASSKAEHILDRSTEAFF. In DNA form, the CDR3 reads TGTGCCAGCAGCAAAGCGGAACATATCCTAGACAGGAGCACTGAAGCTTTCTTT. V gene TRBV21-1 combines with J gene TRBJ1-1; the table names TRBD1, a call not compared with the DNA. TRBV21-1 is noted as a pseudogene. The CDR3 sequence is 18 residues long.

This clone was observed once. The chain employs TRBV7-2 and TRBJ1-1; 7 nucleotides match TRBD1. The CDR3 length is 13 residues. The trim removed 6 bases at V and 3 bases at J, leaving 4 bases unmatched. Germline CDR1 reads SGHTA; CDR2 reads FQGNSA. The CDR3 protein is CASRRGPDTEAFF. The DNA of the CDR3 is TGTGCCAGCAGGAGGGGGCCTGACACTGAAGCTTTCTTT.

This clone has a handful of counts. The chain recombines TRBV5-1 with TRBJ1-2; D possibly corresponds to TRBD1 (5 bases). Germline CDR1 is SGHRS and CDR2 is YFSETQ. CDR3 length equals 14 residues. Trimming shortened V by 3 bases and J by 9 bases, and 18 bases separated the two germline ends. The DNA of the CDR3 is TGCGCCAGCAGCTCCCCGGGACTGGCGAGGCGCTACACCTTC. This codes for CASSSPGLARRYTF. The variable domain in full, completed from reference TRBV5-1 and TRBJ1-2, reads KAGVTQTPRYLIKTRGQQVTLSCSPISGHRSVSWYQQTPGQGLQFLFEYFSETQRNKGNFPGRFSGRQFSNSRSEMNVSTLELGDSALYLCASSSPGLARRYTFGSGTRLTVV.

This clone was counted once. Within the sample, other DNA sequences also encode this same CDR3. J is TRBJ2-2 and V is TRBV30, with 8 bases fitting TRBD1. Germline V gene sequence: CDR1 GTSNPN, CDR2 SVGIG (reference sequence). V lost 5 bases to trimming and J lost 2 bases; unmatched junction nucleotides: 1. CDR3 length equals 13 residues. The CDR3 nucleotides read TGTGCCTGGGACAGGGGCAACACCGGGGAGCTGTTTTTT. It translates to CAWDRGNTGELFF. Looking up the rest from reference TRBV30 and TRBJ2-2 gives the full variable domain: SQTIHQWPATLVQPVGSPLSLECTVEGTSNPNLYWYRQAAGRGLQLLFYSVGIGQISSEVPQNLSASRPQDRQFILSSKKLLLSDSGFYLCAWDRGNTGELFFGEGSRLTVL.

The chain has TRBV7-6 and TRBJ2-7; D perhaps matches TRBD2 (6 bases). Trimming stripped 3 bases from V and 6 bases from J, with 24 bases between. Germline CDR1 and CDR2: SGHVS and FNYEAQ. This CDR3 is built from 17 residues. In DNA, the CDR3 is TGTGCCAGCAGCTTGATGGGGGGAACCGAAGCACCCGGCGAGCAGTACTTC. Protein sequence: CASSLMGGTEAPGEQYF.

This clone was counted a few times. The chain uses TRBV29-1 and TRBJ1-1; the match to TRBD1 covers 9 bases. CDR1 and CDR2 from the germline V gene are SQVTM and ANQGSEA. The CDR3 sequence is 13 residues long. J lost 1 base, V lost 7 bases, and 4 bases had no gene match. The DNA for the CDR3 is TGCAGCGGCGGACAGGGGCCGAACACTGAAGCTTTCTTT. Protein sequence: CSGGQGPNTEAFF.

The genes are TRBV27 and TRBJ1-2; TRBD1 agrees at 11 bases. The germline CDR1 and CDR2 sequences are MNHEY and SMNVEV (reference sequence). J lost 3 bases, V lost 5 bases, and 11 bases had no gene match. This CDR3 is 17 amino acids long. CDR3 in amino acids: CASSPFVPGQGDYGYTF. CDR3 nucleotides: TGTGCCAGCAGTCCTTTCGTCCCGGGACAGGGGGACTATGGCTACACCTTC.

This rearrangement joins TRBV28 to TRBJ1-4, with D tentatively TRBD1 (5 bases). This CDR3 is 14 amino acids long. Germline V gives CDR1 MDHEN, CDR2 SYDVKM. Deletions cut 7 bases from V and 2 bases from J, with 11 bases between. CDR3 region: CASTGGITNEKLFF. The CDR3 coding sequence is TGTGCCAGCACGGGGGGAATTACTAATGAAAAACTGTTTTTT.

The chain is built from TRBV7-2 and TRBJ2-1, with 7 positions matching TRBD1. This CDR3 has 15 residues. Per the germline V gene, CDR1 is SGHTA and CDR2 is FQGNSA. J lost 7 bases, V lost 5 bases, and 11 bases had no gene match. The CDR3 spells CASSPTDRDGNEQFF. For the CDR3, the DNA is TGTGCCAGCAGCCCCACCGACAGGGATGGGAATGAGCAGTTCTTC. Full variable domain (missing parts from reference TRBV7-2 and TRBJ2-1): GAGVSQSPSNKVTEKGKDVELRCDPISGHTALYWYRQSLGQGLEFLIYFQGNSAPDKSGLPSDRFSAERTGGSVSTLTIQRTQQEDSAVYLCASSPTDRDGNEQFFGPGTRLTVL.

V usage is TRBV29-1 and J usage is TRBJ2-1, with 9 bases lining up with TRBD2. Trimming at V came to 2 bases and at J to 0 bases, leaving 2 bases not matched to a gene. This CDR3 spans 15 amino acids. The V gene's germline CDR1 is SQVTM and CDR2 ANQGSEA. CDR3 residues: CSVERSGGSYNEQFF. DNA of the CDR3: TGCAGCGTTGAACGTAGCGGGGGCTCCTACAATGAGCAGTTCTTC.

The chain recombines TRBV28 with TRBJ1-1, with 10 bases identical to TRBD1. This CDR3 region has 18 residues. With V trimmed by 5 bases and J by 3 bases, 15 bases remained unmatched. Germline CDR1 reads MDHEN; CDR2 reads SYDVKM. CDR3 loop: CASSTGGGTGVSDTEAFF. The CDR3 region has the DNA TGTGCCAGCAGTACGGGCGGGGGGACAGGGGTGTCGGACACTGAAGCTTTCTTT.

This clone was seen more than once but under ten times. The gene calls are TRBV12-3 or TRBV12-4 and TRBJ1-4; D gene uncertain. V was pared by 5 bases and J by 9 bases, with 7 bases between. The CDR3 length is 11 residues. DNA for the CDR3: TGTGCCAGCAGTGAGAATAAAAAACTGTTTTTT. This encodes CASSENKKLFF.

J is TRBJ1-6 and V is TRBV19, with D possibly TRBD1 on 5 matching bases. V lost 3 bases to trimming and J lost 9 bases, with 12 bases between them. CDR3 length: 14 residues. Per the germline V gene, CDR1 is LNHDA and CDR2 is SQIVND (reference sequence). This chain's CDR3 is CASSIDWRGSPLHF. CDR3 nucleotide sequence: TGTGCCAGTAGTATCGATTGGAGGGGTTCACCCCTCCACTTT.

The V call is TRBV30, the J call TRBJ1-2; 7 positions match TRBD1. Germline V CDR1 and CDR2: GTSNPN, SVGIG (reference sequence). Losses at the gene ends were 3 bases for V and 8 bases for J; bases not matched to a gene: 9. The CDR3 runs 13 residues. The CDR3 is CAWSEGQAGGYTF. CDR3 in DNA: TGTGCCTGGAGCGAAGGACAGGCAGGAGGCTACACCTTC.

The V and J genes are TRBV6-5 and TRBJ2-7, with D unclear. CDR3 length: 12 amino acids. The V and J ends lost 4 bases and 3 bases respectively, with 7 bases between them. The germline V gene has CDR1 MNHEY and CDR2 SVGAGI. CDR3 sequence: CASSLTGYEQYF. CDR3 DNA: TGTGCCAGCAGTTTGACTGGCTACGAGCAGTACTTC.

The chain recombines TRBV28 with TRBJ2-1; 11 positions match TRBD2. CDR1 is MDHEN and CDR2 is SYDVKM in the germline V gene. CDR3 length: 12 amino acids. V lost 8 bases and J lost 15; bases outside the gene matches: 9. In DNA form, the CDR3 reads TGTGCCAGCGGGTTTAGCGGGAGGGCCTCGTTCTTC. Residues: CASGFSGRASFF. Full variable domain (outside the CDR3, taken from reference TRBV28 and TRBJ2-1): DVKVTQSSRYLVKRTGEKVFLECVQDMDHENMFWYRQDPGLGLRLIYFSYDVKMKEKGDIPEGYSVSREKKERFSLILESASTNQTSMYLCASGFSGRASFFGPGTRLTVL.

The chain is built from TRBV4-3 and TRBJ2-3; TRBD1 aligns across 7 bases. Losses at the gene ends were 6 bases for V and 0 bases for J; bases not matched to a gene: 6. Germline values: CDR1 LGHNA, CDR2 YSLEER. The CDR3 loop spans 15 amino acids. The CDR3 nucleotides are TGCGCCAGCAGTCATGGGACAGAGAGCACAGATACGCAGTATTTT. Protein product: CASSHGTESTDTQYF.

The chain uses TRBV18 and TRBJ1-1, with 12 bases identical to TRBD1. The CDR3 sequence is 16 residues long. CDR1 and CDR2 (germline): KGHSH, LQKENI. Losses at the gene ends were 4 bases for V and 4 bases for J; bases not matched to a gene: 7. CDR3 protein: CASSLGQGAGGTEAFF. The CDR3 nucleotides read TGTGCCAGCTCACTGGGACAGGGGGCTGGGGGCACTGAAGCTTTCTTT.

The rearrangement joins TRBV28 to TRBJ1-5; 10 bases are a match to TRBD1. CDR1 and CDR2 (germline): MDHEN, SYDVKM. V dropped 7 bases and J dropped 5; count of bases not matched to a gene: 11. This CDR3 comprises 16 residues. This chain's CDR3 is CASTPLSDRGDQPQHF. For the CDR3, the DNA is TGTGCCAGCACCCCCCTCTCGGACAGGGGGGATCAGCCCCAGCATTTT.

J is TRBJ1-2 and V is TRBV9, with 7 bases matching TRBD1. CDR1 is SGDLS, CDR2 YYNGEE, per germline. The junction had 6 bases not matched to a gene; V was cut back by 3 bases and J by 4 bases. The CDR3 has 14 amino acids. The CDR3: CASSAGDRLYGYTF. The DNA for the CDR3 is TGTGCCAGCAGCGCAGGGGACAGACTCTATGGCTACACCTTC. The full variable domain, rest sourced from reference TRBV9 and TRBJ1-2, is DSGVTQTPKHLITATGQRVTLRCSPRSGDLSVYWYQQSLDQGLQFLIQYYNGEERAKGNILERFSAQQFPDLHSELNLSSLELGDSALYFCASSAGDRLYGYTFGSGTRLTVV.

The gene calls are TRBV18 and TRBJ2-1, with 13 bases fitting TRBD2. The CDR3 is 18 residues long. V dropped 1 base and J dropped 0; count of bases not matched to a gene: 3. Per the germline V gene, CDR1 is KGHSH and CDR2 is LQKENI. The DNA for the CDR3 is TGTGCCAGCTCACCACAACTAGCGGGGGGGCCCTCCTACAATGAGCAGTTCTTC. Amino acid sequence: CASSPQLAGGPSYNEQFF.

CDR3 residues: CASSGRGIEQFF. CDR3 nucleotides: TGTGCCAGCAGCGGACGGGGAATTGAGCAGTTCTTC. The chain joins TRBV28 to TRBJ2-1, with D possibly TRBD2 on 5 matching bases. Germline V gene sequence: CDR1 MDHEN, CDR2 SYDVKM. Trimming pared 6 bases from V and 9 bases from J, leaving 12 bases between. This CDR3 is built from 12 residues.

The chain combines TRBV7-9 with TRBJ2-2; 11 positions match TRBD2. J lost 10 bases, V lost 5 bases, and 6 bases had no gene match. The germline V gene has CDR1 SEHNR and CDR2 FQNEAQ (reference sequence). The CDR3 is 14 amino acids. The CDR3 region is CASSTTSGRMELFF. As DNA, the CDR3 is TGTGCCAGCAGCACAACTAGCGGGAGAATGGAGCTGTTTTTT. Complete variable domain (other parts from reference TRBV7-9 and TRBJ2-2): DTGVSQNPRHKITKRGQNVTFRCDPISEHNRLYWYRQTLGQGPEFLTYFQNEAQLEKSRLLSDRFSAERPKGSFSTLEIQRTEQGDSAMYLCASSTTSGRMELFFGEGSRLTVL.

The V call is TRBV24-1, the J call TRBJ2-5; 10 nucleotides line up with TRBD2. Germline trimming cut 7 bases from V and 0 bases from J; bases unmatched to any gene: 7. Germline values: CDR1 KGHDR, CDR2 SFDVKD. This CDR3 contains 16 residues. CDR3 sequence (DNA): TGTGCCACCAGCCCACTAGCGGGGCCGTACCAAGAGACCCAGTACTTC. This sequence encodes CATSPLAGPYQETQYF.